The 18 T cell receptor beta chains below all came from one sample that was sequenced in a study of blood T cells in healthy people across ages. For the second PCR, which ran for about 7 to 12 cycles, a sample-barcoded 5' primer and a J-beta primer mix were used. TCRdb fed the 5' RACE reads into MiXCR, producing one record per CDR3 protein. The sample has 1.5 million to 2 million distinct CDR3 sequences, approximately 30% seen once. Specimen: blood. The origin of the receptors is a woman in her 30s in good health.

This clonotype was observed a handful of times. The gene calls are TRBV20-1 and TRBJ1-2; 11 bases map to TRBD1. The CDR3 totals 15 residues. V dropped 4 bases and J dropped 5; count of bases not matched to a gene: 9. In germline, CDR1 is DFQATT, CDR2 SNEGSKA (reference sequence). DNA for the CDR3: TGCAGTGCTACCCAATCCGGGACAGGGGGATATGGCTACACCTTC. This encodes CSATQSGTGGYGYTF.

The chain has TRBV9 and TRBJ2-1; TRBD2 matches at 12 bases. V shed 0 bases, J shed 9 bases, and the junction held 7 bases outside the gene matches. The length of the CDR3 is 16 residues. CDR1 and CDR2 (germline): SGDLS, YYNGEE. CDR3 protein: CASSVALAGGQFEQFF. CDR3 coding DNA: TGTGCCAGCAGCGTAGCCCTAGCGGGGGGGCAGTTTGAGCAGTTCTTC.

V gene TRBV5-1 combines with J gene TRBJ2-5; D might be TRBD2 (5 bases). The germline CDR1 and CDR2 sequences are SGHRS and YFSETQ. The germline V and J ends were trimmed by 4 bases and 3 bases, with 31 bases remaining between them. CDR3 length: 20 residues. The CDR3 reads CASSRYWRDQKGGWEETQYF. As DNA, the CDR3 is TGCGCCAGCAGCCGGTATTGGAGAGACCAGAAAGGAGGTTGGGAAGAGACCCAGTACTTC.

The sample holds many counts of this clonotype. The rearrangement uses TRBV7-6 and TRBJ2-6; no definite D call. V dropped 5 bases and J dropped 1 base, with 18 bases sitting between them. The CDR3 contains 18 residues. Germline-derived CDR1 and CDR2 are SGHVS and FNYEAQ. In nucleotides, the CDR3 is TGTGCCAGCAGCGCAGGCCCCACCACCTCTTCTGGGGCCAACGTCCTGACTTTC. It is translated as CASSAGPTTSSGANVLTF.

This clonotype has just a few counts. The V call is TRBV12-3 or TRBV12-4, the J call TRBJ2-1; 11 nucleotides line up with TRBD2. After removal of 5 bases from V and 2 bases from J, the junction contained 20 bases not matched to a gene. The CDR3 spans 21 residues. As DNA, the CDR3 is TGTGCCAGCAGTAAGCGGGGCAGGGGGTTACTAGCGGGAGAGGCCTACAATGAGCAGTTCTTC. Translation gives CASSKRGRGLLAGEAYNEQFF.

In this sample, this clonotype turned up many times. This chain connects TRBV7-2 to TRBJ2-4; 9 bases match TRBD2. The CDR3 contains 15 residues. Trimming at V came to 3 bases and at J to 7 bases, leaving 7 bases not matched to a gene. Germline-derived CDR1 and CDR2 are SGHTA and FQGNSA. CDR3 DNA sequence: TGTGCCAGCAGCTTGCGGGAGGGCAACAGGAACATTCAGTACTTC. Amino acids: CASSLREGNRNIQYF.

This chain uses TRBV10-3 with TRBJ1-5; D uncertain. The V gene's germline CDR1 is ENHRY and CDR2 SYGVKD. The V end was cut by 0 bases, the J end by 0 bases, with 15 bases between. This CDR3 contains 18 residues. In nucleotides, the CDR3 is TGTGCCATCAGTGAGTCGATGAAGGCAGCTTATAGCAATCAGCCCCAGCATTTT. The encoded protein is CAISESMKAAYSNQPQHF.

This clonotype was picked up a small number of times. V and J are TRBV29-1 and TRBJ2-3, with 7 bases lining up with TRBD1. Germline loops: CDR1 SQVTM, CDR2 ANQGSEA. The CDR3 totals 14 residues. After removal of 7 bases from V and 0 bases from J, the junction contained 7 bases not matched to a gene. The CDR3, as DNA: TGCAGCGCCAACACAGGGGCGAGCACAGATACGCAGTATTTT. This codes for CSANTGASTDTQYF.

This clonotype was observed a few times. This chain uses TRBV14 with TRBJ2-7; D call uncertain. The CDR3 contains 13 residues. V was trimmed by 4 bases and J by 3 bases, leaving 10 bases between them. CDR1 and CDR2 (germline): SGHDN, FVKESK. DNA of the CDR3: TGTGCCAGCAGCCCCTATCTAGGCTACGAGCAGTACTTC. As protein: CASSPYLGYEQYF.

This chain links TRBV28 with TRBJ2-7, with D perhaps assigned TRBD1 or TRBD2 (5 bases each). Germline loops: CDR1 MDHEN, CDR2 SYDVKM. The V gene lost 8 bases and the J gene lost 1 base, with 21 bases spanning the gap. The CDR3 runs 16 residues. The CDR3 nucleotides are TGTGCCAGCGGGGGTTCGTGGGGGAGTAGATCCTACGAGCAGTACTTC. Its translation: CASGGSWGSRSYEQYF. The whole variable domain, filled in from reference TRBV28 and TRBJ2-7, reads DVKVTQSSRYLVKRTGEKVFLECVQDMDHENMFWYRQDPGLGLRLIYFSYDVKMKEKGDIPEGYSVSREKKERFSLILESASTNQTSMYLCASGGSWGSRSYEQYFGPGTRLTVT.

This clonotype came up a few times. The CDR3 nucleotides are TGTGCCAGCAGCTCGACAGGGTTCGGGTCACCCCTCCACTTT. It yields the protein CASSSTGFGSPLHF. The chain couples TRBV7-9 to TRBJ1-6, with 7 bases aligning to TRBD1. This CDR3 is 14 amino acids long. Trimming removed 4 bases from V and 10 bases from J; junction bases left unmatched: 7. Germline-derived CDR1 and CDR2 are SEHNR and FQNEAQ (reference sequence).

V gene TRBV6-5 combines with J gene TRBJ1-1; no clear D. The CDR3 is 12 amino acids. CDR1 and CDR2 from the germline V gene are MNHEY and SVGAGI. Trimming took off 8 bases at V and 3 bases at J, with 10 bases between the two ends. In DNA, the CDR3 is TGTGCCAGCGGGTACCTTCACACTGAAGCTTTCTTT. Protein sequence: CASGYLHTEAFF.

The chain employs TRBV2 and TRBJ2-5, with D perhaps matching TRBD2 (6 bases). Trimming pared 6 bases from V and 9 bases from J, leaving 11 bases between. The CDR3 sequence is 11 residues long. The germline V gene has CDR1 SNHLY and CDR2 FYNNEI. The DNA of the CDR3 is TGTGCCAGCAGCCTCTGGGAGGCCCAGTACTTC. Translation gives CASSLWEAQYF.

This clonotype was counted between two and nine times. The CDR3 coding sequence is TGCAGTGCCGGGGACCCCACCTACGAGCAGTACTTC. It yields the protein CSAGDPTYEQYF. The chain combines TRBV20-1 with TRBJ2-7; D may correspond to TRBD1 or TRBD2 (5 bases each). V gave up 6 bases and J gave up 2 bases, with 11 bases separating them. Germline V gene sequence: CDR1 DFQATT, CDR2 SNEGSKA (reference sequence). The CDR3 spans 12 residues.

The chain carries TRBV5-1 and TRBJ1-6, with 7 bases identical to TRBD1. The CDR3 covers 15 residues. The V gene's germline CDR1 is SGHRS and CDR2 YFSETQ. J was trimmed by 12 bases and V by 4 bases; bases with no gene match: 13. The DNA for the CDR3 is TGCGCCAGCAGCCCTGACAGGGAGCTCCGTGTACCCCTCCACTTT. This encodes CASSPDRELRVPLHF.

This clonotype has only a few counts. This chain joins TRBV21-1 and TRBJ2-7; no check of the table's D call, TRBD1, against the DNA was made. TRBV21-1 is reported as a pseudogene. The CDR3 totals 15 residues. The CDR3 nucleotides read TGTGCCAGCAGCTTCCTGTCTAGCGTCAACTACGGGCAGTACTTC. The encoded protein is CASSFLSSVNYGQYF.

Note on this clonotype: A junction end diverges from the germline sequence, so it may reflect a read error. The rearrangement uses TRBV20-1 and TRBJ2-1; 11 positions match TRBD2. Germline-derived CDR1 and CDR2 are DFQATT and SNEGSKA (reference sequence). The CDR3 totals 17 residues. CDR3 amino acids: CSANSASGGSSCNEQFF. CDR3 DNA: TGCAGTGCTAATTCGGCTAGCGGGGGGAGCTCCTGCAATGAGCAGTTCTTC.

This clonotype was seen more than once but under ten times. The CDR3 spells CAISPGGGQETQYF. The CDR3 DNA reads TGTGCCATCAGTCCCGGGGGAGGCCAAGAGACCCAGTACTTC. This chain joins TRBV10-3 and TRBJ2-5; possible D gene TRBD2, 6 bases. Germline V lookup: CDR1 ENHRY, CDR2 SYGVKD. V lost 5 bases and J lost 1, with 11 bases in between. CDR3 size: 14 residues.